One sample yielded the 20 T cell receptor beta chains listed below, sequenced in a study of vaccination and CD4 T cells after COVID-19. Treatment here: approximately 9-day PBMC culture with coronavirus spike peptide pools or control peptides (ViraFEST assay). Sequenced with the Oncomine TCR Beta short-read assay was DNA taken from cultured CD4+ T cells. TCRdb analysed the PCR reads with MiXCR anew, one entry per CDR3 protein. Of approximately 11,000 distinct CDR3 sequences listed, around 30% are singletons. The antigens for these receptors are not known. The sample taken for sequencing was cultured CD4+ T cells from blood. These receptor sequences come from a human donor with COVID-19.

This sequence joins TRBV19 and TRBJ2-2, with D maybe TRBD2 (7 bases). CDR1 LNHDA and CDR2 SQIVND come from the germline V gene (reference sequence). Trimming shortened V by 3 bases and J by 1 base, and 15 bases separated the two germline ends. This CDR3 is built from 17 residues. The DNA for the CDR3 is TGTGCCAGTAGTATCAAAGAGGGGGGGCGGAACACCGGGGAGCTGTTTTTT. Protein sequence: CASSIKEGGRNTGELFF.

This clonotype has just one count. V and J are TRBV7-2 and TRBJ2-5; D is ambiguous. The CDR3 covers 12 residues. V lost 6 bases and J lost 2, with 7 bases in between. CDR1 and CDR2 from the germline V gene are SGHTA and FQGNSA. The CDR3 region has the DNA TGTGCCAGCAGTAAGGTACAAGAGACCCAGTACTTC. It yields the protein CASSKVQETQYF.

The genes are TRBV6-5 and TRBJ2-6; D is unresolved. This CDR3 is 15 amino acids long. CDR1 and CDR2 (germline): MNHEY, SVGAGI. Trimming cost V 2 bases and J 0 bases, with 5 bases left between them. CDR3 nucleotides: TGTGCCAGCAGTTACGTAGGCTCTGGGGCCAACGTCCTGACTTTC. Translated: CASSYVGSGANVLTF.

The chain uses TRBV20-1 and TRBJ2-3; possible D gene TRBD2, 7 bases. CDR1 is DFQATT and CDR2 is SNEGSKA in the germline V gene (reference sequence). Trimming pared 3 bases from V and 5 bases from J, leaving 15 bases between. The length of the CDR3 is 14 residues. CDR3 sequence reads: CSARGGGLVDTQYF. The CDR3, as DNA: TGCAGTGCTAGGGGGGGGGGCTTGGTAGATACGCAGTATTTT.

The chain couples TRBV10-3 to TRBJ2-2; 10 positions agree with TRBD2. CDR1 and CDR2 (germline): ENHRY, SYGVKD. This CDR3 spans 15 amino acids. With 3 bases clipped from V and 5 bases from J, the junction kept 3 bases outside the gene matches. CDR3: CAISEAGGRTGELFF. CDR3 coding DNA: TGTGCCATCAGTGAAGCGGGGGGGCGAACCGGGGAGCTGTTTTTT.

The V call is TRBV20-1, the J call TRBJ1-5; no firm D call. Trimming pared 5 bases from V and 1 base from J, leaving 3 bases between. The CDR3 has 11 residues. The germline gives CDR1 DFQATT, CDR2 SNEGSKA (reference sequence). The CDR3 region has the DNA TGCAGTGCTGGGAGCAATCAGCCCCAGCATTTT. As protein: CSAGSNQPQHF.

The rearrangement uses TRBV19 and TRBJ1-1, with D hard to call. The V end was cut by 4 bases, the J end by 1 base, with 19 bases between. The CDR3 spans 17 residues. CDR1 and CDR2 (germline): LNHDA, SQIVND (reference sequence). Here the CDR3 reads CASSSLRDPGRNTEAFF. The CDR3 coding sequence is TGTGCCAGTAGTAGCCTCCGGGATCCTGGGAGGAACACTGAAGCTTTCTTT.

The gene calls are TRBV7-6 and TRBJ1-1; D unclear. There are 15 residues in the CDR3. V was pared by 1 base and J by 1 base, with 10 bases between. Germline V gene data show CDR1 as SGHVS and CDR2 as FNYEAQ. The CDR3 DNA is TGTGCCAGCAGCTTAGAATCCAGGCAGAACACTGAAGCTTTCTTT. Translating it yields CASSLESRQNTEAFF.

The gene calls are TRBV20-1 and TRBJ2-1, with 10 nucleotides matching TRBD1. The ends lost 6 bases at V and 9 bases at J; junction bases unmatched: 14. This CDR3 comprises 15 residues. Looked up from germline, CDR1 is DFQATT and CDR2 is SNEGSKA (reference sequence). In DNA, the CDR3 is TGCAGTGCGACCGCCTCGGGACAGGGGTTGTGTGAGCAGTTCTTC. Translated, it gives CSATASGQGLCEQFF.

This clonotype showed up just once. The gene calls are TRBV12-3 or TRBV12-4 and TRBJ1-2; D gene unclear. V was trimmed by 3 bases and J by 6 bases, leaving 11 bases between them. The CDR3 consists of 13 residues. The CDR3 nucleotides read TGTGCCAGCAGTTTTTCAGTACCAAATGGCTACACCTTC. This gives the protein CASSFSVPNGYTF.

The chain recombines TRBV11-2 with TRBJ2-3; 13 positions match TRBD2. Germline CDR1 and CDR2: SGHAT and FQNNGV. The CDR3 extends over 14 amino acids. The trim removed 6 bases at V and 14 bases at J, leaving 11 bases unmatched. CDR3 sequence (DNA): TGTGCCAGCAGAGCGACTAGCGGGGGGCCCCGCGGGTATTTT. Translation: CASRATSGGPRGYF. Combining the CDR3 with reference TRBV11-2 and TRBJ2-3 gives the whole variable domain EAGVAQSPRYKIIEKRQSVAFWCNPISGHATLYWYQQILGQGPKLLIQFQNNGVVDDSQLPKDRFSAERLKGVDSTLKIQPAKLEDSAVYLCASRATSGGPRGYFGPGTRLTVL.

This clonotype was counted between two and nine times. The rearrangement links TRBV3-1 to TRBJ2-2; 8 positions match TRBD2. The germline V gene encodes CDR1 LGHDT and CDR2 YNNKEL (reference sequence). V shed 2 bases and J 9 bases; nucleotides not matched to a gene: 14. The CDR3 sequence is 17 residues long. The CDR3 is CASSQRFTGGSMRELFF. CDR3 nucleotide sequence: TGTGCCAGCAGCCAACGGTTTACGGGGGGGTCCATGAGGGAGCTGTTTTTT.

This chain links TRBV5-1 with TRBJ2-2, with D unclear. Germline assignment: CDR1 SGHRS and CDR2 YFSETQ. The CDR3 consists of 14 residues. V lost 0 bases, J lost 2 bases, and 5 bases lay in between. The CDR3 loop reads CASSLVLNTGELFF. CDR3 nucleotides: TGCGCCAGCAGCTTGGTCCTTAACACCGGGGAGCTGTTTTTT. The full variable domain, with the rest looked up from reference TRBV5-1 and TRBJ2-2, is KAGVTQTPRYLIKTRGQQVTLSCSPISGHRSVSWYQQTPGQGLQFLFEYFSETQRNKGNFPGRFSGRQFSNSRSEMNVSTLELGDSALYLCASSLVLNTGELFFGEGSRLTVL.

The V gene is TRBV7-8, the J gene TRBJ2-1; 8 nucleotides line up with TRBD1. The trim removed 1 base at V and 3 bases at J, leaving 8 bases unmatched. Per germline, CDR1 SGHVS and CDR2 FQNEAQ. The CDR3 loop spans 17 amino acids. In nucleotides, the CDR3 is TGTGCCAGCAGCTTAGGGAGAAACAGGGGGTACTACAATGAGCAGTTCTTC. As protein: CASSLGRNRGYYNEQFF.

This chain uses TRBV12-3 or TRBV12-4 with TRBJ1-2, with D possibly being TRBD1 (5 bases). This CDR3 contains 14 residues. V gave up 7 bases and J gave up 3 bases, with 15 bases separating them. The CDR3 coding sequence is TGTGCCAGCACTCTGGGGACGGTGGACTATGGCTACACCTTC. This gives the protein CASTLGTVDYGYTF.

CDR3 sequence: CASELGTVNTGELFF. The CDR3 bases are TGTGCCAGCGAACTCGGGACAGTGAACACCGGGGAGCTGTTTTTT. V is TRBV2 and J is TRBJ2-2; 7 bases are shared with TRBD1. Germline values: CDR1 SNHLY, CDR2 FYNNEI. This CDR3 comprises 15 residues. V was clipped by 8 bases and J by 1 base; unmatched bases: 7.

Points on this clonotype: A read error is possible here, since a much larger clone lies one base away. V and J are TRBV7-3 and TRBJ1-5; 7 bases match TRBD1. Germline CDR1 reads SGHTA; CDR2 reads FQGTGA. This CDR3 has 14 amino acids. This CDR3 reads CTSSPSGGNQPQHF. CDR3 nucleotide sequence: TGTACCAGCAGCCCCTCAGGGGGAAATCAGCCCCAGCATTTT.

The chain combines TRBV6-1 with TRBJ2-5; no clear D. The CDR3 is 16 amino acids. V was trimmed by 3 bases and J by 0 bases, leaving 14 bases between them. Germline V gene data show CDR1 as MNHNS and CDR2 as SASEGT. CDR3 nucleotide sequence: TGTGCCAGCAGTGAGGGCGTGGGCCAGTACCAAGAGACCCAGTACTTC. Its translation: CASSEGVGQYQETQYF.

This clonotype was seen only a few times. The chain links TRBV20-1 to TRBJ2-7, with TRBD1 as a possible D gene (5 bases). V was trimmed by 0 bases and J by 6 bases, leaving 12 bases between them. CDR1 is DFQATT and CDR2 is SNEGSKA in the germline V gene (reference sequence). The CDR3 contains 13 residues. CDR3: CSARDAGFSEQYF. CDR3 DNA: TGCAGTGCTAGAGATGCAGGGTTCTCCGAGCAGTACTTC.

The chain couples TRBV5-8 to TRBJ2-2, with 7 bases aligning to TRBD2. V lost 3 bases and J lost 6; bases outside the gene matches: 2. The germline CDR1 and CDR2 sequences are SGHTS and YDEGEE. The CDR3 has 13 residues. CDR3 sequence: CASSSAGAGELFF. For the CDR3, the DNA is TGTGCCAGCAGCTCCGCGGGGGCCGGGGAGCTGTTTTTT.